A single sample gave rise to the 31 T cell receptor beta chains below, sequenced in a study of regulatory T cells in long-lasting Graves disease. CDR3 regions were amplified by Arm-PCR using iRepertoire HTBI primers to build TCR beta libraries. One entry per CDR3 protein, called by TCRdb with MiXCR from the multiplex PCR reads. The repertoire holds some 370,000 distinct CDR3 sequences, with 20% to 25% as singletons. The time point is: persistent/refractory GD, antithyroid drugs over 5 years with positive TRAb. From PBMCs, RNA was extracted and then used to make the TCR library. The sequenced sample was peripheral blood mononuclear cells (PBMCs), obtained when the disease was refractory, from a patient treated with antithyroid drugs. The receptors stem from a woman between 40 and 55 years old with Graves disease.

About this clonotype: Sequence at one end of the junction differs from germline and may be a read error. The V gene is TRBV7-9, the J gene TRBJ2-1; 10 nucleotides match TRBD2. This CDR3 has 16 residues. The germline V gene encodes CDR1 SEHNR and CDR2 FQNEAQ (reference sequence). CDR3 sequence reads: CASSTGTSDSYNERFF. The CDR3 DNA sequence: TGTGCCAGCAGCACCGGGACTAGCGACTCCTACAATGAGCGGTTCTTC.

In its sample, this clonotype was seen a few times. At one end the junction does not follow the germline gene, possibly because of a read error. This rearrangement joins TRBV11-2 to TRBJ1-4; 10 positions match TRBD1. The length of the CDR3 is 21 residues. Looked up from germline, CDR1 is SGHAT and CDR2 is FQNNGV. The CDR3 sequence is CASNLTRQGAPLRATNEKLFF. The CDR3 DNA reads as TGTGCCAGCAACTTAACCCGACAGGGGGCGCCCCTTCGTGCAACTAATGAAAAACTGTTTTTT. Combining the CDR3 with reference TRBV11-2 and TRBJ1-4 gives the whole variable domain EAGVAQSPRYKIIEKRQSVAFWCNPISGHATLYWYQQILGQGPKLLIQFQNNGVVDDSQLPKDRFSAERLKGVDSTLKIQPAKLEDSAVYLCASNLTRQGAPLRATNEKLFFGSGTQLSVL.

This clonotype has ten or more counts. The chain employs TRBV28 and TRBJ1-2; TRBD1 aligns across 9 bases. Germline values: CDR1 MDHEN, CDR2 SYDVKM. Unmatched junction bases numbered 2, after V lost 0 bases and J lost 3 bases. The CDR3 extends over 15 amino acids. The CDR3 reads CASSLWGQGDYGYTF. DNA for the CDR3: TGTGCCAGCAGTTTATGGGGACAGGGCGACTATGGCTACACCTTC.

The chain carries TRBV29-1 and TRBJ2-3; 10 nucleotides align to TRBD1. Germline V CDR1 and CDR2: SQVTM, ANQGSEA. V was clipped by 4 bases and J by 2 bases; unmatched bases: 9. This CDR3 contains 16 residues. The CDR3 region is CSVAAPGQGFTDTQYF. The CDR3 DNA follows: TGCAGCGTTGCAGCCCCGGGACAGGGGTTCACAGATACGCAGTATTTT.

The V gene is TRBV4-2, the J gene TRBJ1-1; D not certain. Germline V lookup: CDR1 LGHNA, CDR2 YNFKEQ. CDR3 length equals 16 residues. Trimming removed 1 base from V and 1 base from J, with 13 bases in between. This chain's CDR3 is CASSQGTGRKNTEAFF. The CDR3 DNA follows: TGTGCCAGCAGCCAAGGTACGGGTCGGAAGAACACTGAAGCTTTCTTT.

This clonotype was detected only a few times. CDR3 protein: CASRPLQGNQPQHF. The CDR3 DNA reads TGTGCCAGCAGACCGCTACAGGGGAATCAGCCCCAGCATTTT. The chain links TRBV7-9 to TRBJ1-5, with 7 nucleotides matching TRBD1. Germline V gene data show CDR1 as SEHNR and CDR2 as FQNEAQ (reference sequence). The CDR3 contains 14 residues. After removal of 6 bases from V and 4 bases from J, the junction contained 6 bases not matched to a gene.

The chain carries TRBV18 and TRBJ2-3; D possibly matches TRBD1 or TRBD2 (5 bases each). The J call is in doubt because the DNA end fits TRBJ2-5 better. This CDR3 region has 16 residues. The germline CDR1 and CDR2 sequences are KGHSH and LQKENI. The CDR3 DNA sequence: TGTGCCAGCTCTCCGCTTCCCCCGGGACCACTAGAGACCCAGTACTTC. Translating it yields CASSPLPPGPLETQYF.

At least ten counts were recorded for this clonotype. The gene calls are TRBV28 and TRBJ1-2, with no clear D. The ends were cut back, 4 bases at V and 3 bases at J, with 21 bases in the middle. There are 17 residues in the CDR3. Looked up from germline, CDR1 is MDHEN and CDR2 is SYDVKM. The CDR3 here is CASSSAFSGNRDYGYTF. Written as DNA, the CDR3 is TGTGCCAGCAGTTCCGCCTTTTCGGGGAACCGGGACTATGGCTACACCTTC.

This clonotype was observed many times. The rearrangement links TRBV20-1 to TRBJ2-7; 9 bases are a match to TRBD1. CDR1 and CDR2 from the germline V gene are DFQATT and SNEGSKA (reference sequence). The CDR3 has 13 amino acids. J lost 6 bases, V lost 6 bases, and 9 bases had no gene match. CDR3 DNA sequence: TGCAGTGCGTGGGGACAGGGTTCACGCGAGCAGTACTTC. Translating it yields CSAWGQGSREQYF.

This clonotype was found many times. V and J are TRBV28 and TRBJ1-5; the D gene is possibly TRBD1 (5 bases). V was shortened by 10 bases and J by 3 bases, with 10 bases between the two germline ends. There are 12 residues in the CDR3. Germline V gene lookup returns CDR1 MDHEN and CDR2 SYDVKM. The CDR3: CATTAFNQPQHF. CDR3 bases: TGTGCCACGACAGCCTTCAATCAGCCCCAGCATTTT.

This clonotype appeared many times. The V gene is TRBV6-1, the J gene TRBJ2-7, with TRBD2 matching 9 bases. CDR3 length: 14 amino acids. Trimming at V came to 7 bases and at J to 3 bases, leaving 7 bases not matched to a gene. Germline assignment: CDR1 MNHNS and CDR2 SASEGT. CDR3: CASTLAGLVYEQYF. DNA for the CDR3: TGTGCCAGCACCCTAGCGGGACTGGTCTACGAGCAGTACTTC.

This clonotype was observed a single time. This chain joins TRBV6-1 and TRBJ1-2; 7 bases agree with TRBD1. This CDR3 region has 15 residues. Germline assignment: CDR1 MNHNS and CDR2 SASEGT. V lost 5 bases and J lost 0; bases outside the gene matches: 6. DNA of the CDR3: TGTGCCAGCAGTCCTGAGGGGGCGTCTAACTATGGCTACACCTTC. It codes for CASSPEGASNYGYTF.

This clonotype was counted a single time. The rearrangement links TRBV28 to TRBJ1-2, with 10 positions matching TRBD1. This CDR3 has 15 residues. The germline V gene encodes CDR1 MDHEN and CDR2 SYDVKM. With V trimmed by 5 bases and J by 8 bases, 11 bases remained unmatched. The CDR3 sequence is CASSPLTGGAEGYTF. As DNA, the CDR3 is TGTGCCAGCAGTCCTTTGACAGGGGGCGCTGAGGGCTACACCTTC.

This clonotype was seen at least ten times. This chain joins TRBV27 and TRBJ1-1, with TRBD1 identical over 7 bases. This CDR3 is built from 15 residues. With 7 bases clipped from V and 1 base from J, the junction kept 9 bases outside the gene matches. Germline CDR1 is MNHEY and CDR2 is SMNVEV (reference sequence). The CDR3 here is CASTKNRGPNTEAFF. The CDR3 coding sequence is TGTGCCAGCACAAAAAACAGGGGACCGAACACTGAAGCTTTCTTT.

This chain links TRBV10-3 with TRBJ2-7; D gene ambiguous. The germline V gene has CDR1 ENHRY and CDR2 SYGVKD. This CDR3 comprises 14 residues. The germline V and J ends were trimmed by 4 bases and 2 bases, with 12 bases remaining between them. CDR3 nucleotides: TGTGCCATCAGTGGTGCCCTAGACGCCTACGAGCAGTACTTC. Protein product: CAISGALDAYEQYF.

This clonotype was recorded a few times. The J gene is TRBJ1-2, the V gene TRBV2; D ambiguous. This CDR3 has 12 amino acids. Trimming took off 6 bases at V and 3 bases at J, with 8 bases between the two ends. CDR1 is SNHLY and CDR2 is FYNNEI in the germline V gene. The CDR3 bases are TGTGCCAGCAGACCAGGATACTATGGCTACACCTTC. This codes for CASRPGYYGYTF.

This chain uses TRBV27 with TRBJ2-2; D is ambiguous. V lost 4 bases, J lost 0 bases, and 15 bases lay in between. Germline CDR1 reads MNHEY; CDR2 reads SMNVEV (reference sequence). CDR3 size: 17 residues. The CDR3 region has the DNA TGTGCCAGCAGTTCGAACCCGACGGGCCCGAACACCGGGGAGCTGTTTTTT. It translates to CASSSNPTGPNTGELFF.

The rearrangement links TRBV15 to TRBJ2-7, with 8 bases matching TRBD1. The germline gives CDR1 LNHNV, CDR2 YYDKDF (reference sequence). V trimming: 6 bases; J trimming: 3 bases; junction bases outside the gene matches: 7. CDR3 length: 14 residues. As DNA, the CDR3 is TGTGCCACCAGTAAGGACAGGGCAGGCTACGAGCAGTACTTC. Its protein product is CATSKDRAGYEQYF.

The V gene is TRBV6-4, the J gene TRBJ2-7; no clear D. The CDR3 sequence is 14 residues long. Germline V lookup: CDR1 MRHNA, CDR2 SNTAGT. The germline V and J ends were trimmed by 2 bases and 5 bases, with 13 bases remaining between them. The CDR3 here is CASSDRTPRHEQYF. The CDR3 DNA is TGTGCCAGCAGTGACCGGACCCCACGGCACGAGCAGTACTTC.

The chain uses TRBV2 and TRBJ2-3; D gene uncertain. CDR1 is SNHLY, CDR2 FYNNEI, per germline. Trimming removed 4 bases from V and 1 base from J, with 12 bases in between. The CDR3 contains 15 residues. The CDR3 nucleotides read TGTGCCAGCAGTGCTTTCGGGTATCGCACAGATACGCAGTATTTT. Encoded protein: CASSAFGYRTDTQYF.

As regards this clonotype: One junction end does not reproduce the germline sequence, and a read error may be involved. The chain links TRBV7-9 to TRBJ1-2; D may be TRBD1 (6 bases). CDR1 and CDR2 from the germline V gene are SEHNR and FQNEAQ (reference sequence). The CDR3 runs to 16 residues. CDR3 region: CAGSEPGAGYNYGYTF. In DNA, the CDR3 is TGTGCCGGCAGCGAACCGGGGGCAGGTTACAACTATGGCTACACCTTC.

This clonotype has a count of ten or more. The chain carries TRBV19 and TRBJ2-5; 11 bases are shared with TRBD2. The CDR3 has 17 residues. Germline V lookup: CDR1 LNHDA, CDR2 SQIVND (reference sequence). Germline trimming cut 4 bases from V and 2 bases from J; bases unmatched to any gene: 9. CDR3 nucleotide sequence: TGTGCCAGTAGTAGCTCTCCATTAGCGGGAGGGCAAGAGACCCAGTACTTC. This codes for CASSSSPLAGGQETQYF.

This clonotype was observed a few times. This chain connects TRBV29-1 to TRBJ2-7; possible D gene TRBD2, 6 bases. Trimming took off 7 bases at V and 2 bases at J, with 12 bases between the two ends. Germline CDR1 SQVTM, CDR2 ANQGSEA. The CDR3 is made up of 12 amino acids. CDR3 protein: CSARDSAYEQYF. The CDR3, as DNA: TGCAGCGCCCGGGACTCGGCCTACGAGCAGTACTTC.

This clonotype has ten or more counts. CDR3 loop: CASSLQGVGGTEAFF. The CDR3 DNA is TGCGCCAGCAGCTTACAGGGGGTAGGAGGCACTGAAGCTTTCTTT. This rearrangement joins TRBV5-1 to TRBJ1-1; TRBD1 matches 8 bases. Trimming took 2 bases from V and 4 from J; bases not matched to a gene: 7. The CDR3 length is 15 residues. The germline V gene encodes CDR1 SGHRS and CDR2 YFSETQ.

The chain carries TRBV19 and TRBJ1-3; D not certain. CDR3 size: 15 residues. The germline V and J ends were trimmed by 7 bases and 0 bases, with 13 bases remaining between them. Germline V lookup: CDR1 LNHDA, CDR2 SQIVND (reference sequence). As DNA, the CDR3 is TGTGCCAGTACGGCGGTCCCGAGCTCTGGAAACACCATATATTTT. This gives the protein CASTAVPSSGNTIYF.

The CDR3, as DNA: TGCGCCAGCAGTCGGGACGTGGCCGGGGAGCTGTTTTTT. It encodes CASSRDVAGELFF. V and J are TRBV10-1 and TRBJ2-2; D could derive from TRBD1 or TRBD2 (5 bases each). The length of the CDR3 is 13 residues. V lost 5 bases, J lost 6 bases, and 10 bases lay in between. The V gene's germline CDR1 is WNHNN and CDR2 SYGVQD (reference sequence).

The chain recombines TRBV28 with TRBJ2-7, with D perhaps given as TRBD1 or TRBD2 (5 bases each). Germline CDR1 and CDR2: MDHEN and SYDVKM. Trimming removed 8 bases at V and 6 bases at J, with 20 bases between. The CDR3 spans 14 residues. CDR3 sequence reads: CASRDVKVGLEQYF. In DNA, the CDR3 is TGTGCCAGCCGGGACGTAAAGGTGGGGCTCGAGCAGTACTTC.

At least ten counts were recorded for this clonotype. The V call is TRBV19, the J call TRBJ1-2; D is unclear. The CDR3 is made up of 14 amino acids. CDR1 LNHDA and CDR2 SQIVND come from the germline V gene (reference sequence). V lost 4 bases and J 8 bases, leaving 17 bases between the germline ends. The CDR3 DNA sequence: TGTGCCAGTAGTAATTCTCAACCACCGAACGGCTACACCTTC. Amino acid sequence: CASSNSQPPNGYTF.

This clonotype was counted many times. This chain connects TRBV28 to TRBJ1-6, with no clear D. Germline V gives CDR1 MDHEN, CDR2 SYDVKM. Trimming shortened V by 10 bases and J by 9 bases, and 19 bases separated the two germline ends. This CDR3 comprises 14 residues. CDR3 region: CATLGEEGSSPLHF. The CDR3 coding sequence is TGTGCCACCCTAGGCGAAGAGGGAAGTTCACCCCTCCACTTT.

The V gene is TRBV20-1, the J gene TRBJ1-5; D gene ambiguous. This CDR3 spans 14 amino acids. The germline V gene has CDR1 DFQATT and CDR2 SNEGSKA (reference sequence). The V and J ends lost 6 bases and 0 bases respectively, with 12 bases between them. The CDR3 sequence is CSALDPYSNQPQHF. For the CDR3, the DNA is TGCAGTGCCCTAGATCCTTATAGCAATCAGCCCCAGCATTTT.

The rearrangement links TRBV20-1 to TRBJ2-2; 8 nucleotides match TRBD1. Trimming took 2 bases from V and 0 from J; bases not matched to a gene: 5. Germline V gene sequence: CDR1 DFQATT, CDR2 SNEGSKA (reference sequence). This CDR3 has 16 residues. The CDR3 region has the DNA TGCAGTGCTAGAAACAGGGGGAGCGCGAACACCGGGGAGCTGTTTTTT. Residues: CSARNRGSANTGELFF.